The source of this T cell receptor beta chain is a study of blood T cell repertoires in COVID-19. Across the study: The study drew acute and convalescent COVID-19 samples from the United States, Italy and Spain. Sources were T cells, B-cell-depleted T cells, or PBMCs; the material itself was cDNA or gDNA.

Under the authors' procedure: Amplification from reference gene primers served as the basis for estimated nucleated cell counts. Libraries were prepared by immunoSEQ multiplex PCR; TCRdb keeps only in-frame clonotypes and omits some of them. Clone size and the V and J calls come from that table; the DNA yielded D and trimming. The sample lists about 220,000 clones, more than 85% occurring once. This CDR3 is built from 14 residues. V shed 3 bases and J 5 bases; nucleotides not matched to a gene: 3. Germline CDR1 is SGHKS and CDR2 is YYEKEE (reference sequence). The chain combines TRBV5-5 with TRBJ1-5, with TRBD1 matching 9 bases. The sequenced material came from peripheral blood. This clonotype originated in a man aged 40-49 years with acute or convalescent COVID-19. The DNA of the CDR3 is TGTGCCAGCAGCTCGACAGGGGGTCATCAGCCCCAGCATTTT. Protein sequence: CASSSTGGHQPQHF.